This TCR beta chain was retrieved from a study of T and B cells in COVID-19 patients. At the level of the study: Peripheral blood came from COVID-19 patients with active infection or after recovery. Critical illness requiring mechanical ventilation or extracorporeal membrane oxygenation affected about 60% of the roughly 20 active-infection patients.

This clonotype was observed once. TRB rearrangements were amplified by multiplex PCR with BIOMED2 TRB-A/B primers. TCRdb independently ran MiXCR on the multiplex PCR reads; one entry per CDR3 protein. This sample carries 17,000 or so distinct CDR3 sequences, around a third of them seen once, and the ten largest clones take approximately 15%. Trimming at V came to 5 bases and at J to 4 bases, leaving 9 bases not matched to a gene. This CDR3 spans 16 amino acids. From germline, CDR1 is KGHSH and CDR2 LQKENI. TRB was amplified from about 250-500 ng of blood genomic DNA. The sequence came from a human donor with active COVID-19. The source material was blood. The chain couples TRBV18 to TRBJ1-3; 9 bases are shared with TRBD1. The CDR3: CASSTNRGLSGNTIYF. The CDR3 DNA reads TGTGCCAGCTCAACAAACAGGGGGCTATCCGGAAACACCATATATTTT.